Shown below are 13 T cell receptor beta chains from a single sample sequenced in a study of neoadjuvant anti-PD-1 for oral cavity cancer (dated by TCRdb to about 2021). The time point label, as the study defines it: before neoadjuvant nivolumab. Library preparation employed the immunoSEQ multiplex PCR assay. TCRdb obtained this table from immuneACCESS and retained in-frame rearrangements with V and J assigned. These tables miss some clones; where compared with another copy, unresolved V genes account for less than half of the shortfall, and the remainder is unexplained. Counted in this sample were around 13,000 clones; around three fifths of them appeared once. The ten largest clones take up approximately 2.4% of the sample. The input for sequencing was PBMCs, taken before nivolumab (anti-PD-1) treatment. The source of these receptors is a person aged 35-79 years with oral cavity squamous cell carcinoma.

The V and J genes are TRBV15 and TRBJ1-5; D not resolved. V lost 5 bases to trimming and J lost 0 bases, with 14 bases between them. CDR3 length equals 16 residues. Germline V gene sequence: CDR1 LNHNV, CDR2 YYDKDF (reference sequence). The CDR3 DNA sequence: TGTGCCACCAGCGAGCGTGGTGGGCTTAGCAATCAGCCCCAGCATTTT. It translates to CATSERGGLSNQPQHF.

The V gene is TRBV5-4, the J gene TRBJ1-1; 7 bases align to TRBD1. This CDR3 region has 16 residues. Per germline, CDR1 SGHNT and CDR2 YYREEE (reference sequence). Trimming took 0 bases from V and 6 from J; bases not matched to a gene: 11. As DNA, the CDR3 is TGTGCCAGCAGCTTGGGGCAGGGGGTCCTCTACTCTGAAGCTTTCTTT. Its translation is CASSLGQGVLYSEAFF.

This clone appeared once. This CDR3 reads CASSRDFRNSPLHF. For the CDR3, the DNA is TGTGCCAGCAGTCGGGATTTCCGTAATTCACCCCTCCACTTT. The V and J genes are TRBV2 and TRBJ1-6, with unresolved D. Per the germline V gene, CDR1 is SNHLY and CDR2 is FYNNEI. The CDR3 is 14 residues long. Trimming took off 5 bases at V and 6 bases at J, with 11 bases between the two ends.

This chain links TRBV7-9 with TRBJ1-6, with D uncertain. The germline V gene has CDR1 SEHNR and CDR2 FQNEAQ (reference sequence). This CDR3 region has 14 residues. The germline V and J ends were trimmed by 5 bases and 7 bases, with 12 bases remaining between them. The CDR3: CASSLTVSNSPLHF. CDR3 DNA: TGTGCCAGCAGCCTAACAGTGAGCAATTCACCCCTCCACTTT.

The gene calls are TRBV25-1 and TRBJ2-5; 7 bases map to TRBD2. Germline V lookup: CDR1 MGHDK, CDR2 SYGVNS. J lost 3 bases, V lost 3 bases, and 16 bases had no gene match. This CDR3 region has 18 residues. The CDR3 bases are TGTGCCAGCAGTGAGGAAGGAGGGAGGGGCCGGGTCGAAGAGACCCAGTACTTC. Its protein is CASSEEGGRGRVEETQYF.

This chain connects TRBV18 to TRBJ2-7, with D maybe TRBD1 (5 bases). Germline CDR1 KGHSH, CDR2 LQKENI. This CDR3 spans 14 amino acids. V lost 4 bases, J lost 3 bases, and 13 bases lay in between. CDR3 sequence reads: CASSLGQVHYEQYF. CDR3 DNA: TGTGCCAGCTCACTAGGACAAGTGCACTACGAGCAGTACTTC.

CDR3 DNA sequence: TGTGCCAGCAGCTTAGCAGGGATTCGCTACGAGCAGTACTTC. This encodes CASSLAGIRYEQYF. The chain uses TRBV5-6 and TRBJ2-7; D is perhaps TRBD1 (5 bases). In germline, CDR1 is SGHDT, CDR2 YYEEEE. V was trimmed by 2 bases and J by 3 bases, leaving 12 bases between them. The CDR3 is 14 amino acids.

The genes are TRBV11-3 and TRBJ1-1, with TRBD1 matching over 8 bases. This CDR3 is 14 amino acids long. J was trimmed by 3 bases and V by 4 bases; bases with no gene match: 4. The germline CDR1 and CDR2 sequences are SGHNT and YENEEA. The CDR3, as DNA: TGTGCCAGCAGCTACCGGGGACAGGACACTGAAGCTTTCTTT. This translates into CASSYRGQDTEAFF. Full variable domain (missing parts from reference TRBV11-3 and TRBJ1-1): EAGVVQSPRYKIIEKKQPVAFWCNPISGHNTLYWYLQNLGQGPELLIRYENEEAVDDSQLPKDRFSAERLKGVDSTLKIQPAELGDSAVYLCASSYRGQDTEAFFGQGTRLTVV.

J is TRBJ2-2 and V is TRBV2; 7 bases are a match to TRBD1. This CDR3 is built from 16 residues. In germline, CDR1 is SNHLY, CDR2 FYNNEI. V lost 7 bases, J lost 1 base, and 9 bases stayed unmatched. The CDR3 is CASTGAPGGNTGELFF. The CDR3 DNA reads as TGTGCCAGCACTGGCGCCCCAGGGGGGAACACCGGGGAGCTGTTTTTT.

This sequence joins TRBV29-1 and TRBJ1-2; maybe TRBD1 (5 bases). The V end lost 2 bases, the J end lost 4 bases, and 14 bases lay between the germline ends. CDR1 is SQVTM and CDR2 is ANQGSEA in the germline V gene. The CDR3 contains 14 residues. CDR3 protein: CSVEQGTSFYGYTF. The CDR3 DNA sequence: TGCAGCGTTGAACAAGGGACCTCCTTCTATGGCTACACCTTC.

The J gene is TRBJ2-5, the V gene TRBV7-7; D might be TRBD2 (7 bases). Germline V gene lookup returns CDR1 SSHAT and CDR2 FNYEAQ (reference sequence). The V end lost 5 bases, the J end lost 0 bases, and 13 bases lay between the germline ends. The CDR3 has 15 residues. In DNA form, the CDR3 reads TGTGCCAGCAGCCGGGGGGCGCCGTACCAAGAGACCCAGTACTTC. Translated: CASSRGAPYQETQYF.

This chain connects TRBV10-3 to TRBJ1-6; 10 nucleotides line up with TRBD1. With V trimmed by 0 bases and J by 3 bases, 5 bases remained unmatched. Looked up from germline, CDR1 is ENHRY and CDR2 is SYGVKD. The CDR3 covers 18 residues. CDR3 sequence reads: CAISESSGDRGYNSPLHF. In DNA form, the CDR3 reads TGTGCCATCAGTGAGTCGTCTGGGGACAGGGGCTATAATTCACCCCTCCACTTT.

The chain links TRBV7-9 to TRBJ1-2; D not certain. With 1 base removed from V and 8 bases from J, the gap between germline ends came to 11 bases. This CDR3 contains 13 residues. The germline V gene encodes CDR1 SEHNR and CDR2 FQNEAQ (reference sequence). The CDR3 reads CASSLDYRQGYTF. The DNA for the CDR3 is TGTGCCAGCAGCTTAGACTACCGGCAAGGCTACACCTTC.